This T cell receptor beta chain was profiled in a study of beta chain features in type 1 diabetes. The investigators reverse transcribed all of the isolated RNA, so they sequenced expressed TCRB transcripts. The assay was immunoSEQ multiplex PCR, and TCRdb's table has in-frame clones only and misses some. The data hold a few hundred thousand clones, with about 14% observed a single time. For this clone: Its target is unknown.

Overall study results and limits: Researchers report that Type 1 diabetes patients had moderately but significantly shorter TCRB CDR3s across all four CD4+ subsets.

The receptor comes from a woman aged 18-29 years in good health. Sequencing was performed on naive CD4+ T cells from blood.

The CDR3 sequence is CASKIASSETQYF. In DNA, the CDR3 is TGTGCCAGCAAAATAGCGTCCTCTGAGACCCAGTACTTC. The chain couples TRBV2 to TRBJ2-5, with a possible D match to TRBD2 (5 bases). This CDR3 is built from 13 residues. The germline CDR1 and CDR2 sequences are SNHLY and FYNNEI. V lost 7 bases, J lost 5 bases, and 14 bases lay in between.